This T cell receptor (beta chain) is from a study of T cells in Graves' hyperthyroidism and ophthalmopathy. Study observations and caveats: Through a model of 13 V-J features, ophthalmopathy was separated from stable hyperthyroidism. A median about 6 months before onset, the model predicted ophthalmopathy.

This clonotype came up many times. Its antigen is unknown. What was amplified from RNA transcripts were TCR beta CDR3 regions. A first-round RT-PCR of the TCR CDR3 used the HTBI primer set. TCRdb processed the multiplex PCR reads anew with MiXCR; each CDR3 protein has one entry. The sample has some 140,000 distinct CDR3 sequences, roughly 23% seen once; the top ten hold more than 60%. Hyperthyroidism patients were newly diagnosed, had disease duration under 2 months, and were aged 18 to 65 years. Diagnostic assessment was based on clinical symptoms, serum thyroxine and TRAb, thyroid ultrasound and orbital computed tomography. The sample comprised blood. This receptor was taken from a woman aged 50 to 60 with Graves' hyperthyroidism that later progressed to Graves' ophthalmopathy.

This chain's CDR3 is CASSPQHQVSNTEAFF. The CDR3, as DNA: TGTGCCAGCTCACCACAACACCAGGTCTCGAACACTGAAGCTTTCTTT. The chain uses TRBV18 and TRBJ1-1; D gene ambiguous. Germline V gene data show CDR1 as KGHSH and CDR2 as LQKENI. The CDR3 covers 16 residues. V lost 1 base and J lost 1, with 13 bases in between.